One sample yielded the 7 T cell receptor beta chains listed below, sequenced in a study of blood T cell repertoires in COVID-19. Assay used: immunoSEQ multiplex PCR; TCRdb lists only in-frame clones, some missing. The data hold roughly 53,000 clones, with over 90% observed a single time. Sequenced: peripheral blood. These receptors originate from a human donor in a cohort sampled during active COVID-19.

The CDR3 loop reads CASTTDDRTFRREQVETQYF. Here the CDR3 DNA reads TGCGCCAGCACCACAGACGACAGGACATTCCGAAGGGAACAAGTTGAGACCCAGTACTTC. The V gene is TRBV23-1, the J gene TRBJ2-5; TRBD1 is a possible D gene (6 bases). TRBV23-1 is classed as an ORF, of uncertain function. Trimming shortened V by 7 bases and J by 5 bases, and 35 bases separated the two germline ends. CDR3 length: 20 amino acids.

This chain links TRBV5-4 with TRBJ2-5, with TRBD1 matching 8 bases. The J segment lost 5 bases and the V segment lost 7 bases, leaving 10 bases of the junction unmatched. This CDR3 comprises 14 residues. Germline V gene lookup returns CDR1 SGHNT and CDR2 YYREEE (reference sequence). The CDR3 protein is CASGYQGATETQYF. In DNA form, the CDR3 reads TGTGCCAGCGGCTATCAGGGGGCCACGGAGACCCAGTACTTC.

The chain recombines TRBV6-4 with TRBJ2-5; D may be TRBD1 (6 bases). This CDR3 has 15 residues. Trimming stripped 1 base from V and 1 base from J, with 10 bases between. CDR1 MRHNA and CDR2 SNTAGT come from the germline V gene. CDR3 in DNA: TGTGCCAGCAGTGACTTTCAGGGGACCCAAGAGACCCAGTACTTC. It encodes CASSDFQGTQETQYF.

The chain employs TRBV10-1 and TRBJ1-6; D unclear. This CDR3 comprises 14 residues. CDR1 WNHNN and CDR2 SYGVQD come from the germline V gene (reference sequence). Trimming took 5 bases from V and 7 from J, leaving 12 bases between them. In DNA, the CDR3 is TGCGCCAGCAGTTTTGCAGGAATCAATTCACCCCTCCACTTT. Translating it yields CASSFAGINSPLHF.

The V call is TRBV7-2, the J call TRBJ1-5; unclear D gene. Trimming took off 6 bases at V and 6 bases at J, with 9 bases between the two ends. The V gene's germline CDR1 is SGHTA and CDR2 FQGNSA. The CDR3 is 12 residues long. Here the CDR3 reads CASSKGGQPQHF. In DNA, the CDR3 is TGTGCCAGCAGTAAGGGAGGTCAGCCCCAGCATTTT. The full variable domain, completed using reference TRBV7-2 and TRBJ1-5, is GAGVSQSPSNKVTEKGKDVELRCDPISGHTALYWYRQSLGQGLEFLIYFQGNSAPDKSGLPSDRFSAERTGGSVSTLTIQRTQQEDSAVYLCASSKGGQPQHFGDGTRLSIL.

The chain couples TRBV5-1 to TRBJ2-5; 10 positions match TRBD1. Germline V gene lookup returns CDR1 SGHRS and CDR2 YFSETQ. The ends lost 4 bases at V and 5 bases at J; junction bases unmatched: 5. The CDR3 length is 14 residues. The CDR3, as DNA: TGCGCCAGCAGCCAAGGGACAGGGGCGGAGACCCAGTACTTC. Its translation is CASSQGTGAETQYF.

The genes are TRBV19 and TRBJ2-7, with TRBD1 as a possible D gene (5 bases). CDR3 length: 13 residues. Trimming cost V 3 bases and J 4 bases, with 10 bases left between them. Germline V CDR1 and CDR2: LNHDA, SQIVND (reference sequence). CDR3 loop: CASSMVPGYEQYV. The CDR3 nucleotides read TGTGCCAGTAGTATGGTACCAGGGTACGAGCAGTACGTC.